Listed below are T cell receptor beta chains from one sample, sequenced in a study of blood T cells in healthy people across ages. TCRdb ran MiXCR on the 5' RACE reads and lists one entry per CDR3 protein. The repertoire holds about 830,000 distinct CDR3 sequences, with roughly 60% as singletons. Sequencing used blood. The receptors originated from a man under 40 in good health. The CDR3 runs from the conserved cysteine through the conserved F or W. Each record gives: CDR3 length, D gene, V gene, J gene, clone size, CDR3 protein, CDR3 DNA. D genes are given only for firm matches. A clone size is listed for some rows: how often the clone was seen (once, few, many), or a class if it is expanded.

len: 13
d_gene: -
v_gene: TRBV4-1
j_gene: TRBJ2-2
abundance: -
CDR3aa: CASSQPATGELFF
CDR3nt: TGCGCCAGCAGCCAGCCCGCGACCGGGGAGCTGTTTTTT

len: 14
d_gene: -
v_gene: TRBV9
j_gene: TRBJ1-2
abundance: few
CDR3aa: CASSASVVGNGYTF
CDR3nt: TGTGCCAGCAGCGCCTCGGTTGTCGGGAATGGCTACACCTTC

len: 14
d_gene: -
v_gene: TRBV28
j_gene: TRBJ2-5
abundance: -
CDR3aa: CASSSLRRGETQYF
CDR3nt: TGTGCCAGCAGCTCCCTTAGACGTGGGGAGACCCAGTACTTC

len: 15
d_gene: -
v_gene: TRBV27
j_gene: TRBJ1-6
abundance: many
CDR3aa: CASSLQGVLGSPLHF
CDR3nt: TGTGCCAGCAGTTTACAAGGGGTTTTGGGATCACCCCTCCACTTT

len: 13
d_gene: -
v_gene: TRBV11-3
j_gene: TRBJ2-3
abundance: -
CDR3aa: CASQGFESDTQYF
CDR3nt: TGTGCCAGCCAGGGTTTCGAGTCAGATACGCAGTATTTT

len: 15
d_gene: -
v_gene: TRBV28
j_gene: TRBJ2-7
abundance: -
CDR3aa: CASSTVGTLPYEQYF
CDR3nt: TGTGCCAGCAGTACGGTTGGGACACTTCCGTACGAGCAGTACTTC

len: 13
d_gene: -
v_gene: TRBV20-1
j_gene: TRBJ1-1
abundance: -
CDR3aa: CSAPGLRETEAFF
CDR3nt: TGCAGTGCCCCGGGACTCCGGGAAACTGAAGCTTTCTTT

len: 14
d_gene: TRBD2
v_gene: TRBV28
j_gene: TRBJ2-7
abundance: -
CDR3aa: CASSPVGRDYEQCF
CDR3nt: TGTGCCAGCAGTCCCGTCGGCAGGGACTACGAGCAGTGCTTC

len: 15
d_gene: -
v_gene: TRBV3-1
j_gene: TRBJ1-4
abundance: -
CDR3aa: CASSQVSQLDEKLFF
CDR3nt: TGTGCCAGCAGCCAAGTCAGCCAGTTGGATGAAAAACTGTTTTTT

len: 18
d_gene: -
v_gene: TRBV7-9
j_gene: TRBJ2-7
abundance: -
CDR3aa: CASSLSGLGQGRPYEQYF
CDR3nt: TGTGCCAGCAGCTTGTCGGGCTTAGGGCAGGGGCGCCCCTACGAGCAGTACTTC

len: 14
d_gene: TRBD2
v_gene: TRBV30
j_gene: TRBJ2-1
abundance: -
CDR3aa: CAWSMTSGLNEQFF
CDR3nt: TGTGCCTGGAGTATGACTAGCGGGCTCAATGAGCAGTTCTTC

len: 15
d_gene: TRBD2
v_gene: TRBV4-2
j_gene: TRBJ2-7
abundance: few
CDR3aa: CASSQDGLASGEQYF
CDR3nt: TGTGCCAGCAGCCAAGATGGACTAGCGTCAGGCGAGCAGTACTTC

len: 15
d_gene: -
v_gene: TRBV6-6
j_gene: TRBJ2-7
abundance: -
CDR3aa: CASSPYKDKLYEQYF
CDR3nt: TGTGCCAGCAGTCCCTACAAGGACAAACTCTACGAGCAGTACTTC

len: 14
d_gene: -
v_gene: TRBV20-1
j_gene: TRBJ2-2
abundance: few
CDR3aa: CSASLGAGTGELFF
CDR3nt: TGCAGTGCTAGTTTGGGGGCTGGCACCGGGGAGCTGTTTTTT

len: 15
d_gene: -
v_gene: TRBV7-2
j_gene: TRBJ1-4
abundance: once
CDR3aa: CASSLAGGINEKLFF
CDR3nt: TGTGCCAGCAGCTTAGCAGGGGGGATTAATGAAAAACTGTTTTTT

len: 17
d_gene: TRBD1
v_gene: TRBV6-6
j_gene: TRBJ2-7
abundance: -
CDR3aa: CASSYSSTGGLDYEQYF
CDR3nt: TGTGCCAGCAGTTACTCCTCCACAGGGGGTCTGGACTACGAGCAGTACTTC

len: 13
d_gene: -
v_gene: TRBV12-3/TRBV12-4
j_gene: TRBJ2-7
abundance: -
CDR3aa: CASSSHSGGEQYF
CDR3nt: TGTGCCAGCAGTTCCCACAGTGGAGGCGAGCAGTACTTC

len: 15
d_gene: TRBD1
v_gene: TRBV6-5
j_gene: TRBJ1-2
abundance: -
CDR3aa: CASSLQGGYAYGYTF
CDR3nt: TGTGCCAGCAGTTTACAGGGGGGTTACGCCTATGGCTACACCTTC

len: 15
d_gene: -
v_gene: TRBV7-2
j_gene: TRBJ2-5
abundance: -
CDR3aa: CASSPGTPGYATQYF
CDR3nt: TGTGCCAGCAGCCCCGGGACGCCAGGATATGCGACCCAGTACTTC

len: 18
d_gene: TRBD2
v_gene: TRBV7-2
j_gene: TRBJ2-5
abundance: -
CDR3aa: CASSFKTSGGISYNEQYF
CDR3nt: TGTGCCAGCAGCTTTAAGACTAGCGGGGGGATCTCCTACAATGAGCAGTACTTC

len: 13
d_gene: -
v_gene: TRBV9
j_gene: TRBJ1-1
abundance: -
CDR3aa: CASSVGGDTGAFF
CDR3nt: TGTGCCAGCAGCGTAGGAGGCGATACGGGAGCTTTCTTT

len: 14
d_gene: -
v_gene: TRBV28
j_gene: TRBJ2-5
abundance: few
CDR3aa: CASSLPSNRETQYF
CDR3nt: TGTGCCAGCAGTCTCCCATCAAACCGGGAGACCCAGTACTTC

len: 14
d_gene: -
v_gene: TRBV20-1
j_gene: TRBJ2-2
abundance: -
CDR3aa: CSARDRTVTGELFF
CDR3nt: TGCAGTGCTAGAGACCGGACAGTCACCGGGGAGCTGTTTTTT

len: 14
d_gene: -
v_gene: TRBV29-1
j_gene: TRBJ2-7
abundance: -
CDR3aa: CSVSGSPGSYEQYF
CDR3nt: TGCAGCGTTTCGGGAAGTCCAGGCTCCTACGAGCAGTACTTC

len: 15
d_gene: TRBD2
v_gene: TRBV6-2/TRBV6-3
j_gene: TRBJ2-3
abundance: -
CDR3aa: CASSQLAGFRDTQYF
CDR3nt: TGTGCCAGCAGTCAACTAGCGGGGTTTAGGGATACGCAGTATTTT